This TCR beta chain was captured in a study of OX40 agonist ivuxolimab in advanced cancers. TCRdb's table, derived via immunoSEQ multiplex PCR, lists solely in-frame clones and lacks some. Found here are about 93,000 clones, 89% of them singletons; the top ten hold roughly 0.33%. This clone was counted a single time. Trimming pared 0 bases from V and 13 bases from J, leaving 10 bases between. The CDR3 is 12 amino acids. The germline CDR1 and CDR2 sequences are SGHNT and YENEEA. This chain joins TRBV11-3 and TRBJ2-1; D not certain. The sequenced sample was CD4+ or CD8+ T cells sorted from blood, obtained in a trial of the OX40 agonist ivuxolimab. The clonotype comes from an adult with an advanced solid tumor such as melanoma, head and neck, liver or kidney cancer. CDR3 protein: CASSLDQVTQFF. In DNA, the CDR3 is TGTGCCAGCAGCTTAGACCAGGTAACCCAGTTCTTC.